One sample yielded the 3 T cell receptor beta chains listed below, sequenced in a study of PD-1 blockade in mismatch repair-deficient tumors. Assay used: immunoSEQ multiplex PCR; TCRdb lists only in-frame clones, some missing. Of 14,000 or so clones listed, 80% to 90% are singletons. The input for sequencing was PBMCs, taken around 15 weeks after starting pembrolizumab. These receptors originate from an adult with mismatch repair-deficient cancer.

This sequence joins TRBV5-1 and TRBJ1-2; 8 bases are a match to TRBD1. The CDR3 is 15 amino acids. Germline trimming cut 3 bases from V and 1 base from J; bases unmatched to any gene: 5. Germline values: CDR1 SGHRS, CDR2 YFSETQ. The CDR3 region has the DNA TGCGCCAGCAGCTCGGACAGGGAGTATAACTATGGCTACACCTTC. Protein product: CASSSDREYNYGYTF.

The chain employs TRBV29-1 and TRBJ2-5, with a tentative D call TRBD2 (7 bases). Near its end, the DNA agrees better with TRBJ2-7, so the J call may be wrong. The germline V gene encodes CDR1 SQVTM and CDR2 ANQGSEA. The CDR3 spans 13 residues. As DNA, the CDR3 is TGCAGCGTCCCCGGGGGGCGGGCCTACGAGCAGTACTTC. Its translation is CSVPGGRAYEQYF.

This chain joins TRBV2 and TRBJ2-7; TRBD2 is a possible D gene (6 bases). Trimming stripped 6 bases from V and 4 bases from J, with 22 bases between. This CDR3 spans 16 amino acids. Germline V gives CDR1 SNHLY, CDR2 FYNNEI. Written as DNA, the CDR3 is TGTGCCAGCAGGCCAAGGAGGGGCGGATTCCCTTACGAGCAGTACTTC. This gives the protein CASRPRRGGFPYEQYF.